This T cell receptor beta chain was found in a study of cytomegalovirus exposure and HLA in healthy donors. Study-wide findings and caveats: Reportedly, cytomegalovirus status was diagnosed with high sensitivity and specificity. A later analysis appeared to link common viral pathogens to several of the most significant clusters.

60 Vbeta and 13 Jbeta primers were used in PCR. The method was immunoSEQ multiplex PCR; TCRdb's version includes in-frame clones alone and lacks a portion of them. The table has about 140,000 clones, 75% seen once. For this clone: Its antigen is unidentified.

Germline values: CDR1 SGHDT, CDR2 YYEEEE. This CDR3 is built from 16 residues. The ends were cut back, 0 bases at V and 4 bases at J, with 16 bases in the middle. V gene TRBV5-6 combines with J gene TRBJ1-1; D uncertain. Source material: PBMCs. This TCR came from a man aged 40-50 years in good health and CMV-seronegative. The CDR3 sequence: CASSLVWGGGPTEAFF. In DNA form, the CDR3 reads TGTGCCAGCAGCTTGGTGTGGGGAGGAGGACCCACTGAAGCTTTCTTT.